The 6 T cell receptor beta chains in this list originate from one sample, sequenced in a study of CD4 T cells in relation to SARS-CoV-2 and coronaviruses. Repertoires were generated with immunoSEQ multiplex PCR, while TCRdb's copy carries only in-frame clones and drops some. The top ten hold over 15% of the sample, which has around 25,000 clones, about three quarters seen once. Unexposed donor CD4+ T cells date from 2011-2018, before the COVID-19 pandemic. After about 10 days of culture, CD4+ T cells were isolated. Their recognized antigens are unknown. The sample consisted of CD4+ T cells from PBMCs, cultured in vitro. Every receptor here comes from a human donor in good health.

This clone has only a few counts. J is TRBJ2-5 and V is TRBV10-3; no clear D. Germline CDR1 ENHRY, CDR2 SYGVKD. The CDR3 is 15 residues long. Trimming cost V 2 bases and J 0 bases, with 10 bases left between them. The CDR3 region has the DNA TGTGCCATCAGTGAGGGGGTTGCATACCAAGAGACCCAGTACTTC. Translating it yields CAISEGVAYQETQYF.

This chain links TRBV9 with TRBJ2-2; D is unresolved. Germline CDR1 is SGDLS and CDR2 is YYNGEE. There are 12 residues in the CDR3. Trimming took 3 bases from V and 7 from J, leaving 7 bases between them. The CDR3 loop is CASSAMGGELFF. CDR3 DNA: TGTGCCAGCAGCGCGATGGGCGGGGAGCTGTTTTTT.

The rearrangement links TRBV21-1 to TRBJ2-4. TRBV21-1 is shown as a pseudogene. The length of the CDR3 is 15 residues. The CDR3 loop reads CASVEGRLAKNIQYF. The CDR3 nucleotides read TGTGCCAGCGTCGAGGGGCGGCTAGCCAAAAACATTCAGTACTTC.

In regard to this clone: One end of the junction does not line up with germline, which may come from a read error. This chain connects TRBV27 to TRBJ2-1; D is possibly TRBD2 (6 bases). Germline CDR1 and CDR2: MNHEY and SMNVEV (reference sequence). This CDR3 spans 13 amino acids. The CDR3 reads CASSISRLGGQFF. The CDR3 DNA is TGTGCCAGCAGTATATCCCGGCTGGGGGGGCAGTTCTTC.

V gene TRBV30 combines with J gene TRBJ2-3; no clear D gene. Germline V CDR1 and CDR2: GTSNPN, SVGIG (reference sequence). V lost 2 bases and J 3 bases, leaving 9 bases between the germline ends. There are 13 residues in the CDR3. The CDR3 reads CAWSSSQTDTQYF. The CDR3 nucleotides are TGTGCCTGGAGTTCCTCGCAGACAGATACGCAGTATTTT.

The CDR3 is CAWSVNGNQPQHF. CDR3 bases: TGTGCCTGGAGTGTTAATGGGAATCAGCCCCAGCATTTT. V is TRBV30 and J is TRBJ1-5; D is ambiguous. V lost 0 bases to trimming and J lost 4 bases, with 7 bases between them. This CDR3 comprises 13 residues. CDR1 is GTSNPN, CDR2 SVGIG, per germline (reference sequence).